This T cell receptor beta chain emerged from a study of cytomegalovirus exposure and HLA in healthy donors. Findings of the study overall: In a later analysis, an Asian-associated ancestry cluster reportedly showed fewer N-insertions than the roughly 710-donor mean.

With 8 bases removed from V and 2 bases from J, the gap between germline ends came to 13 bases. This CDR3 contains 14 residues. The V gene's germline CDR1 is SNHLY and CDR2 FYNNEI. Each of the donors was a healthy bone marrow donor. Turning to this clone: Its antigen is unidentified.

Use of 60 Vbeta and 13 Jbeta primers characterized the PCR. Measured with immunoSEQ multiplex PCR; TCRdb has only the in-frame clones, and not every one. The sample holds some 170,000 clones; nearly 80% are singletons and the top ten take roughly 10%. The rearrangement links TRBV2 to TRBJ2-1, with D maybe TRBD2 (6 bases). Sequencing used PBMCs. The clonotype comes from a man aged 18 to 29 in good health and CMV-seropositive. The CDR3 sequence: CASPSEGTYNEQFF. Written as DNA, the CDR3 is TGTGCCAGCCCGTCGGAGGGCACCTACAATGAGCAGTTCTTC.